This T cell receptor (beta chain) is from a study of blood T cell repertoires in COVID-19. Looking at the study overall: There were acute and convalescent COVID-19 samples, and they came from the United States, Italy and Spain. Sample material is recorded as cDNA or gDNA derived from T cells, B-cell-depleted T cells, or PBMCs.

Followed longitudinally, the Seattle patients had been enrolled during active infection. This CDR3 is 17 amino acids long. V gave up 5 bases and J gave up 4 bases, with 21 bases separating them. Germline CDR1 reads MDHEN; CDR2 reads SYDVKM. The assay was immunoSEQ multiplex PCR, and TCRdb's table has in-frame clones only and misses some. The data contain 410,000 or so clones, about 91% of them singletons. The chain combines TRBV28 with TRBJ1-3; TRBD1 might be the D (5 bases). This clonotype was obtained from a woman in her thirties or forties with COVID-19, enrolled during active disease. Material: peripheral blood. CDR3 residues: CASSPAALDSPGNTIYF. The CDR3 nucleotides are TGTGCCAGCAGTCCGGCTGCCTTAGACAGCCCCGGAAACACCATATATTTT.